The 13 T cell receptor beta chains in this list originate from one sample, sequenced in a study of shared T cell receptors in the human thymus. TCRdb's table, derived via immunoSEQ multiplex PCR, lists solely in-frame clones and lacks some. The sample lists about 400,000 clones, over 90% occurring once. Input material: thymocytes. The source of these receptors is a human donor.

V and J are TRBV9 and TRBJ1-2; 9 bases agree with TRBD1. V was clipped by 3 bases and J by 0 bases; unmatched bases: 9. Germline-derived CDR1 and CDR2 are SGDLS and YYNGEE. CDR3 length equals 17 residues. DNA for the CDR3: TGTGCCAGCAGCGCCCGGACAGGGGACGGGGCTAACTATGGCTACACCTTC. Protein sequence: CASSARTGDGANYGYTF. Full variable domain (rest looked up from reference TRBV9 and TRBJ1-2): DSGVTQTPKHLITATGQRVTLRCSPRSGDLSVYWYQQSLDQGLQFLIQYYNGEERAKGNILERFSAQQFPDLHSELNLSSLELGDSALYFCASSARTGDGANYGYTFGSGTRLTVV.

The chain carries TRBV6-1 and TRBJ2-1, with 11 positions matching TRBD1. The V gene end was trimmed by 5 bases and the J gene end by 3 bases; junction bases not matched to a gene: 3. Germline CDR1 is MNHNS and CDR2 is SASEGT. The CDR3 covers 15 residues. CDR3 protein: CASSKGQGVYNEQFF. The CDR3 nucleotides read TGTGCCAGCAGTAAGGGACAGGGGGTCTACAATGAGCAGTTCTTC.

The CDR3 region is CASSESHRRSGNTIYF. The CDR3 DNA reads as TGTGCCAGCAGTGAATCGCACCGCCGCTCTGGAAACACCATATATTTT. The chain recombines TRBV25-1 with TRBJ1-3; no definite D call. The CDR3 runs to 16 residues. V gave up 1 base and J gave up 0 bases, with 10 bases separating them. Germline values: CDR1 MGHDK, CDR2 SYGVNS.

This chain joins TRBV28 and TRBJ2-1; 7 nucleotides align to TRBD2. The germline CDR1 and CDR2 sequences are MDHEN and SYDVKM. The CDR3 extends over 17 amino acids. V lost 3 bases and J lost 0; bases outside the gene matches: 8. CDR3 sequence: CASSFAPRESSYNEQFF. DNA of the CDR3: TGTGCCAGCAGTTTTGCCCCGCGGGAGAGCTCCTACAATGAGCAGTTCTTC. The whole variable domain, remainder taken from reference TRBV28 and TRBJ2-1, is DVKVTQSSRYLVKRTGEKVFLECVQDMDHENMFWYRQDPGLGLRLIYFSYDVKMKEKGDIPEGYSVSREKKERFSLILESASTNQTSMYLCASSFAPRESSYNEQFFGPGTRLTVL.

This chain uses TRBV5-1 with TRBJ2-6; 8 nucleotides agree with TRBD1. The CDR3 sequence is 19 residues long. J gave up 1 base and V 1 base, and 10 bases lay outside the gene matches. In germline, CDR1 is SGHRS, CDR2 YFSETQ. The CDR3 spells CASSLRRRQGRSGANVLTF. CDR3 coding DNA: TGCGCCAGCAGCTTGAGGAGAAGACAGGGGAGATCTGGGGCCAACGTCCTGACTTTC.

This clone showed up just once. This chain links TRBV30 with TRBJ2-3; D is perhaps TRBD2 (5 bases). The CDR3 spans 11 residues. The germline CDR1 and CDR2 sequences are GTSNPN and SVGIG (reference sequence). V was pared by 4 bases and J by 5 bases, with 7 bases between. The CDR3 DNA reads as TGTGCCTGGATCCGGGGAGATACGCAGTATTTT. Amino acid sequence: CAWIRGDTQYF.

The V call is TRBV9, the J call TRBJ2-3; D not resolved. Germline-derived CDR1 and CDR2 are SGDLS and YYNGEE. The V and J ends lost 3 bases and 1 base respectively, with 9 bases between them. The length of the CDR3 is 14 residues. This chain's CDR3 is CASSGRMGTDTQYF. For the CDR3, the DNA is TGTGCCAGCAGCGGCCGGATGGGCACAGATACGCAGTATTTT.

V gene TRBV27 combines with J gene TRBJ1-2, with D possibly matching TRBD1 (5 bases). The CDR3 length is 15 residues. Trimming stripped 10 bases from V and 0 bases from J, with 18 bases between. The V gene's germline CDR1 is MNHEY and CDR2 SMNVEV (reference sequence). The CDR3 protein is CATYGGGPANYGYTF. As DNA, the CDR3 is TGTGCCACCTACGGGGGGGGACCAGCTAACTATGGCTACACCTTC.

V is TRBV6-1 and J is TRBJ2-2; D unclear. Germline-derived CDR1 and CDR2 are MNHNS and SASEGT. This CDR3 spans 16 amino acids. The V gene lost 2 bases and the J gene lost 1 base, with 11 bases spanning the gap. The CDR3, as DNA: TGTGCCAGCAGTGAAATAAAGTGGCTGAACACCGGGGAGCTGTTTTTT. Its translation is CASSEIKWLNTGELFF.

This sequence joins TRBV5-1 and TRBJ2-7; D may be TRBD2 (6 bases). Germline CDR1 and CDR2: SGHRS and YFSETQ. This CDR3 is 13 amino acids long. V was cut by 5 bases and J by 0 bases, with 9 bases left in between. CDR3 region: CASRRGLSYEQYF. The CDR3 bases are TGCGCCAGCAGGAGGGGACTCTCCTACGAGCAGTACTTC.

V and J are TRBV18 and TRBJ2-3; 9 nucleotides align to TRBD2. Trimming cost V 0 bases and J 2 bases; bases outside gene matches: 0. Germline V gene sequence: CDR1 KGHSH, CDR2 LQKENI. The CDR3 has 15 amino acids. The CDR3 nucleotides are TGTGCCAGCTCACCACCGGGACTAGCCACAGATACGCAGTATTTT. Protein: CASSPPGLATDTQYF. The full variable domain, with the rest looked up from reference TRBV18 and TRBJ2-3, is NAGVMQNPRHLVRRRGQEARLRCSPMKGHSHVYWYRQLPEEGLKFMVYLQKENIIDESGMPKERFSAEFPKEGPSILRIQQVVRGDSAAYFCASSPPGLATDTQYFGPGTRLTVL.

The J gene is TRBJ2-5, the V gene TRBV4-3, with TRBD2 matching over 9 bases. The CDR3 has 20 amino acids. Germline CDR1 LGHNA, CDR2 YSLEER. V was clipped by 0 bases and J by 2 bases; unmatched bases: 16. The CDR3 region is CASSQEGGETSGRPQETQYF. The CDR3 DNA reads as TGCGCCAGCAGCCAAGAGGGCGGGGAGACTAGCGGCCGCCCACAAGAGACCCAGTACTTC.

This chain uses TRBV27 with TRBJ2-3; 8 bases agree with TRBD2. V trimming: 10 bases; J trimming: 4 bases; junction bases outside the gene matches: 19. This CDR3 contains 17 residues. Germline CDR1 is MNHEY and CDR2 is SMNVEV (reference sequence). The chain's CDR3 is CATHPRDERERADTQYF. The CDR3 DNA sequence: TGTGCCACACACCCCAGGGACGAGCGGGAGAGGGCAGATACGCAGTATTTT.